These 29 T cell receptor beta chains originate from one sample sequenced in a study of blood T cell repertoires in COVID-19. Sequencing used immunoSEQ multiplex PCR; TCRdb keeps in-frame clones, though not all of them. The sample lists approximately 110,000 clones, about two thirds seen once, with 0.75% to 0.9% in the top ten. The sample consisted of peripheral blood. These receptors originate from a human donor with acute or convalescent COVID-19. The donor label of this sample is uncertain.

This clone was observed a few times. This rearrangement joins TRBV18 to TRBJ1-1, with 8 bases lining up with TRBD1. Trimming removed 7 bases from V and 3 bases from J; junction bases left unmatched: 4. CDR3 length: 13 residues. The germline V gene has CDR1 KGHSH and CDR2 LQKENI. The CDR3 sequence: CASFQGADTEAFF. In DNA, the CDR3 is TGTGCCAGCTTTCAGGGGGCGGACACTGAAGCTTTCTTT.

The rearrangement uses TRBV3-1 (or the pseudogene TRBV3-2) and TRBJ2-7; TRBD1 is a possible D gene (6 bases). From germline, CDR1 is LGHDT and CDR2 YNNKEL (reference sequence). Trimming took 0 bases from V and 3 from J, leaving 15 bases between them. The CDR3 has 16 amino acids. This CDR3 is CASSQDPGTQYYEQYF. In nucleotides, the CDR3 is TGTGCCAGCAGCCAAGATCCGGGGACACAATACTACGAGCAGTACTTC.

The V and J genes are TRBV30 and TRBJ1-1, with TRBD1 as a possible D gene (6 bases). CDR1 and CDR2 (germline): GTSNPN, SVGIG (reference sequence). The germline V and J ends were trimmed by 1 base and 4 bases, with 13 bases remaining between them. The CDR3 length is 14 residues. CDR3 residues: CAWSEGRGITEAFF. The CDR3 nucleotides read TGTGCCTGGAGTGAGGGTAGGGGGATCACTGAAGCTTTCTTT.

This clone was counted at least ten times. This chain uses TRBV9 with TRBJ2-3; 14 positions match TRBD2. This CDR3 is 15 amino acids long. Germline lookup yields CDR1 SGDLS and CDR2 YYNGEE. With 0 bases clipped from V and 7 bases from J, the junction kept 1 base outside the gene matches. CDR3 DNA: TGTGCCAGCAGCGTAGGGACTAGCGGGGGGTATACGCAGTATTTT. Protein: CASSVGTSGGYTQYF.

This sequence joins TRBV14 and TRBJ1-3; D not certain. Germline values: CDR1 SGHDN, CDR2 FVKESK. The CDR3 is 15 amino acids. The ends were cut back, 1 base at V and 0 bases at J, with 7 bases in the middle. In DNA, the CDR3 is TGTGCCAGCAGCCAAGCACGAGGCTCTGGAAACACCATATATTTT. Its translation is CASSQARGSGNTIYF.

The chain couples TRBV2 to TRBJ2-7; 7 bases agree with TRBD1. J was trimmed by 3 bases and V by 6 bases; bases with no gene match: 11. Germline-derived CDR1 and CDR2 are SNHLY and FYNNEI. The CDR3 length is 15 residues. The CDR3 spells CASRETTGVSYEQYF. As DNA, the CDR3 is TGTGCCAGCAGGGAAACAACAGGGGTTAGCTACGAGCAGTACTTC.

V gene TRBV18 combines with J gene TRBJ2-3, with 9 bases fitting TRBD1. The trim removed 3 bases at V and 4 bases at J, leaving 8 bases unmatched. From germline, CDR1 is KGHSH and CDR2 LQKENI. CDR3 size: 16 residues. CDR3 sequence (DNA): TGTGCCAGCTCACCCCTGGGACAGGGATTGTCAGATACGCAGTATTTT. As protein: CASSPLGQGLSDTQYF.

The chain combines TRBV6-5 with TRBJ1-5; perhaps TRBD1 as D (6 bases). This CDR3 has 15 amino acids. The germline CDR1 and CDR2 sequences are MNHEY and SVGAGI. Trimming left V 6 bases short and J 4 bases short, with 16 bases between. The DNA of the CDR3 is TGTGCCAGCAGCCCCAGACAGGCCCCTAATCAGCCCCAGCATTTT. It specifies CASSPRQAPNQPQHF.

This clone was picked up a small number of times. This chain uses TRBV9 with TRBJ1-4; D may be TRBD1 (6 bases). This CDR3 has 16 residues. Per the germline V gene, CDR1 is SGDLS and CDR2 is YYNGEE. Trimming removed 2 bases at V and 3 bases at J, with 14 bases between. CDR3 loop: CASSVGTGLANEKLFF. CDR3 DNA sequence: TGTGCCAGCAGCGTGGGCACAGGGCTAGCTAATGAAAAACTGTTTTTT.

The chain employs TRBV11-2 and TRBJ1-2, with a possible D match to TRBD1 (5 bases). The V gene lost 1 base and the J gene lost 4 bases, with 10 bases spanning the gap. Germline V gene data show CDR1 as SGHAT and CDR2 as FQNNGV. CDR3 length: 14 residues. The CDR3 region is CASSLVRGFYGYTF. CDR3 nucleotide sequence: TGTGCCAGCAGCTTAGTACGGGGGTTCTATGGCTACACCTTC.

The chain combines TRBV6-2 or TRBV6-3 with TRBJ2-4; TRBD2 matches at 10 bases. CDR1 and CDR2 (germline): MNHEY, SVGEGT. The CDR3 contains 17 residues. V was clipped by 1 base and J by 3 bases; unmatched bases: 6. The CDR3 sequence: CASSYFGLAADKNIQYF. As DNA, the CDR3 is TGTGCCAGCAGTTACTTCGGACTAGCGGCGGACAAAAACATTCAGTACTTC.

This chain links TRBV10-3 with TRBJ2-5; 15 nucleotides line up with TRBD2. V lost 7 bases, J lost 3 bases, and 6 bases stayed unmatched. The CDR3 has 16 residues. Germline CDR1 ENHRY, CDR2 SYGVKD. The CDR3 spells CAIIGRTSGGEETQYF. The CDR3 DNA sequence: TGTGCCATCATAGGGCGGACTAGCGGGGGGGAAGAGACCCAGTACTTC.

The DNA for the CDR3 is TGCGCCAGCAGCTTTCCGGACAATCCATTCACAGATACGCAGTATTTT. Its protein product is CASSFPDNPFTDTQYF. The V gene is TRBV5-1, the J gene TRBJ2-3, with D perhaps TRBD1 (5 bases). Trimming cost V 2 bases and J 2 bases, with 15 bases left between them. This CDR3 comprises 16 residues. In germline, CDR1 is SGHRS, CDR2 YFSETQ.

The rearrangement joins TRBV11-2 to TRBJ2-7, with 10 bases lining up with TRBD1. The CDR3 spans 15 residues. Germline V lookup: CDR1 SGHAT, CDR2 FQNNGV. Losses at the gene ends were 5 bases for V and 3 bases for J; bases not matched to a gene: 7. CDR3: CASSARQGAFYEQYF. The DNA for the CDR3 is TGTGCCAGCAGCGCCCGACAGGGGGCTTTCTACGAGCAGTACTTC.

The chain is built from TRBV18 and TRBJ1-2; D may be TRBD1 (5 bases). The CDR3 length is 16 residues. Germline CDR1 reads KGHSH; CDR2 reads LQKENI. The V gene lost 3 bases and the J gene lost 0 bases, with 14 bases spanning the gap. In DNA, the CDR3 is TGTGCCAGCTCACCGGCCCTAGGGGCCACTAACTATGGCTACACCTTC. This sequence encodes CASSPALGATNYGYTF.

The CDR3 sequence: CASSQGLGTGKERTIYF. CDR3 DNA: TGTGCCAGCAGCCAAGGGCTTGGGACAGGGAAGGAACGCACCATATATTTT. The chain employs TRBV3-1 (or the pseudogene TRBV3-2) and TRBJ1-3; 9 positions match TRBD1. The CDR3 spans 17 residues. J gave up 9 bases and V 1 base, and 13 bases lay outside the gene matches. CDR1 is LGHDT and CDR2 is YNNKEL in the germline V gene (reference sequence).

This clone was observed a single time. The rearrangement links TRBV6-6 to TRBJ2-7, with unresolved D. Germline CDR1 reads MNHNY; CDR2 reads SVGAGI (reference sequence). CDR3 size: 13 residues. Trimming pared 7 bases from V and 5 bases from J, leaving 15 bases between. CDR3 sequence: CASTGRWADEQYV. CDR3 nucleotide sequence: TGTGCCAGCACCGGCAGATGGGCCGACGAGCAGTACGTC.

The sample holds a few counts of this clone. This chain uses TRBV7-9 with TRBJ1-2; a possible D gene is TRBD1 (5 bases). Germline V gives CDR1 SEHNR, CDR2 FQNEAQ (reference sequence). Trimming pared 5 bases from V and 0 bases from J, leaving 7 bases between. There are 13 residues in the CDR3. CDR3 in amino acids: CASSATANYGYTF. CDR3 sequence (DNA): TGTGCCAGCAGCGCGACAGCTAACTATGGCTACACCTTC.

The rearrangement links TRBV9 to TRBJ2-7; maybe TRBD1 (6 bases). The V gene lost 4 bases and the J gene lost 6 bases, with 8 bases spanning the gap. Germline V CDR1 and CDR2: SGDLS, YYNGEE. The CDR3 is 11 amino acids. The CDR3 loop is CASSRTAEQYV. DNA of the CDR3: TGTGCCAGCAGCCGGACAGCCGAGCAGTACGTC.

This chain links TRBV12-3 or TRBV12-4 with TRBJ1-2, with 7 bases identical to TRBD1. There are 12 residues in the CDR3. V was pared by 5 bases and J by 7 bases, with 4 bases of the junction left unmatched. The CDR3 region is CASSRQGSGYTF. The CDR3 nucleotides read TGTGCCAGCAGTCGACAGGGTAGTGGCTACACCTTC.

The chain carries TRBV18 and TRBJ2-7; 7 bases map to TRBD1. CDR3 length equals 15 residues. Germline CDR1 KGHSH, CDR2 LQKENI. The junction had 6 bases not matched to a gene; V was cut back by 0 bases and J by 4 bases. Here the CDR3 DNA reads TGTGCCAGCTCACCACCGGGGCGACAGGGTTACGAGCAGTACTTC. Protein: CASSPPGRQGYEQYF.

The genes are TRBV21-1 and TRBJ2-5; TRBD2, the table's D call, was not compared with the DNA. TRBV21-1 is a known pseudogene. The CDR3 is 14 amino acids. CDR3 DNA sequence: TGTGCCAGCAGCAAAAAGGAGTCCGAAGAGACCCAGTACTTC. Translated: CASSKKESEETQYF.

Worth noting for this clone: The same CDR3 can be traced to other DNA sequences in this sample. The chain has TRBV2 and TRBJ1-2, with TRBD1 matching over 9 bases. This CDR3 is built from 12 residues. Losses at the gene ends were 11 bases for V and 5 bases for J; bases not matched to a gene: 6. Germline CDR1 and CDR2: SNHLY and FYNNEI. This CDR3 is CAGDREGYGYTF. CDR3 coding DNA: TGTGCCGGGGACAGGGAGGGATATGGCTACACCTTC.

This clone turned up a few times. The sample has other DNA sequences that encode this CDR3 too. The chain employs TRBV9 and TRBJ2-5, with 8 bases aligning to TRBD2. V shed 0 bases and J 5 bases; nucleotides not matched to a gene: 6. The germline gives CDR1 SGDLS, CDR2 YYNGEE. CDR3 length: 15 residues. The CDR3 DNA reads TGTGCCAGCAGCGTAGGACCGGGGGGGTATGAGACCCAGTACTTC. This sequence encodes CASSVGPGGYETQYF. The full variable domain, with the rest looked up from reference TRBV9 and TRBJ2-5, is DSGVTQTPKHLITATGQRVTLRCSPRSGDLSVYWYQQSLDQGLQFLIQYYNGEERAKGNILERFSAQQFPDLHSELNLSSLELGDSALYFCASSVGPGGYETQYFGPGTRLLVL.

This clone has at least ten counts. The DNA for the CDR3 is TGTGCCAGCAGCCAGCGGAAGCTTAATGAAAAACTGTTTTTT. It translates to CASSQRKLNEKLFF. The chain carries TRBV3-1 (or the pseudogene TRBV3-2) and TRBJ1-4; no definite D call. The CDR3 totals 14 residues. The V gene's germline CDR1 is LGHDT and CDR2 YNNKEL (reference sequence). The V end lost 3 bases, the J end lost 4 bases, and 9 bases lay between the germline ends.

V usage is TRBV30 and J usage is TRBJ2-5; D remains ambiguous. Germline V lookup: CDR1 GTSNPN, CDR2 SVGIG (reference sequence). This CDR3 has 13 amino acids. The V end lost 4 bases, the J end lost 4 bases, and 13 bases lay between the germline ends. As DNA, the CDR3 is TGTGCCTGGAACTACCCCCCGACAGAGACCCAGTACTTC. Encoded protein: CAWNYPPTETQYF.

V and J are TRBV5-1 and TRBJ2-5; 7 bases fit TRBD1. The CDR3 is 14 amino acids. V trimming: 4 bases; J trimming: 7 bases; junction bases outside the gene matches: 10. Germline V gene sequence: CDR1 SGHRS, CDR2 YFSETQ. The CDR3 spells CASSPDRELGTQYF. The DNA of the CDR3 is TGCGCCAGCAGCCCAGACAGGGAACTTGGGACCCAGTACTTC. The complete variable domain, with remaining parts taken from reference TRBV5-1 and TRBJ2-5, reads KAGVTQTPRYLIKTRGQQVTLSCSPISGHRSVSWYQQTPGQGLQFLFEYFSETQRNKGNFPGRFSGRQFSNSRSEMNVSTLELGDSALYLCASSPDRELGTQYFGPGTRLLVL.

V usage is TRBV11-2 and J usage is TRBJ1-2; TRBD1 is a possible D gene (5 bases). V lost 5 bases and J lost 4, with 11 bases in between. The CDR3 loop spans 13 amino acids. Germline values: CDR1 SGHAT, CDR2 FQNNGV. The CDR3 is CASSRGTSYGYTF. DNA of the CDR3: TGTGCCAGCAGCCGCGGGACTTCCTATGGCTACACCTTC.

With respect to this clone: The same CDR3 arises from other DNA sequences in this sample as well. This chain joins TRBV5-1 and TRBJ1-1; TRBD1 matches 8 bases. The V segment lost 4 bases and the J segment 1 base; nucleotides outside the gene matches: 3. This CDR3 comprises 14 residues. Germline V lookup: CDR1 SGHRS, CDR2 YFSETQ. DNA of the CDR3: TGCGCCAGCAGCCCAGGGACAGGGAACACTGAAGCTTTCTTT. The encoded protein is CASSPGTGNTEAFF.